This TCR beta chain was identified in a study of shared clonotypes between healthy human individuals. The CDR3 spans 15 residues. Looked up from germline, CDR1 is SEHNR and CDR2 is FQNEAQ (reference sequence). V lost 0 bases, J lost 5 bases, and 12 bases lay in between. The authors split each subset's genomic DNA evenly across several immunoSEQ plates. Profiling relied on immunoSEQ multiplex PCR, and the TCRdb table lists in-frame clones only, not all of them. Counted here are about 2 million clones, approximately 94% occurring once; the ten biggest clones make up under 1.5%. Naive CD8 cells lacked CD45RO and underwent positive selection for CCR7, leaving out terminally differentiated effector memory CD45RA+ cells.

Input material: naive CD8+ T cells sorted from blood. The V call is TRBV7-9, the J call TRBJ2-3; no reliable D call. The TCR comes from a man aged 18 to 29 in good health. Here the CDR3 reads CASSLAGFDGDTQYF. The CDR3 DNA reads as TGTGCCAGCAGCTTAGCGGGGTTTGATGGAGATACGCAGTATTTT.